A selection of T cell receptor beta chains follows, all from one sample in a study of shared clonotypes between healthy human individuals. This table comes from immunoSEQ multiplex PCR, and its TCRdb copy is limited to in-frame clones, with some not included. This sample has under 1 million clones, with 96% found just once. Sequenced sample: naive CD8+ T cells sorted from blood. The origin of the receptors is a man in his thirties or forties in good health. Both conserved end residues are part of each CDR3. The D gene is left open where the match is weak. A row's size may be missing; if present it is once, few, many or a size class.

d_call: .
clone_size: .
v_call: TRBV28
j_call: TRBJ2-2
cdr3_aa: CASSTYSGDTGELFF
cdr3_nt: TGTGCCAGCAGTACGTATTCAGGGGACACCGGGGAGCTGTTTTTT

d_call: TRBD2
clone_size: .
v_call: TRBV7-2
j_call: TRBJ2-7
cdr3_aa: CASSPSGGEQYF
cdr3_nt: TGTGCCAGCAGCCCCAGCGGGGGTGAGCAGTACTTC

d_call: TRBD1
clone_size: .
v_call: TRBV29-1
j_call: TRBJ1-2
cdr3_aa: CSVDRTGPNYGYTF
cdr3_nt: TGCAGCGTTGATAGGACAGGTCCTAACTATGGCTACACCTTC

d_call: .
clone_size: .
v_call: TRBV7-6
j_call: TRBJ1-1
cdr3_aa: CASSLGTATGNTEAFF
cdr3_nt: TGTGCCAGCAGCTTAGGGACCGCGACAGGTAACACTGAAGCTTTCTTT

d_call: TRBD1
clone_size: .
v_call: TRBV27
j_call: TRBJ1-5
cdr3_aa: CASSPGTGIQPQHF
cdr3_nt: TGTGCCAGCAGTCCCGGGACAGGGATTCAGCCCCAGCATTTT

d_call: TRBD2
clone_size: .
v_call: TRBV7-8
j_call: TRBJ2-1
cdr3_aa: CASSTGLVRREQFF
cdr3_nt: TGTGCCAGCAGCACCGGACTAGTGAGGCGTGAGCAGTTCTTC

d_call: TRBD1
clone_size: once
v_call: TRBV28
j_call: TRBJ2-7
cdr3_aa: CASSYPRDRTTEQYF
cdr3_nt: TGTGCCAGCAGTTATCCCCGGGACAGAACGACCGAGCAGTACTTC

d_call: .
clone_size: .
v_call: TRBV15
j_call: TRBJ1-3
cdr3_aa: CATSTDRGNTIYF
cdr3_nt: TGTGCCACCAGCACCGACAGGGGAAACACCATATATTTT

d_call: TRBD2
clone_size: .
v_call: TRBV27
j_call: TRBJ2-3
cdr3_aa: CASSLFPAGERDTDTQYF
cdr3_nt: TGTGCCAGCAGTTTATTCCCAGCGGGAGAGAGGGACACAGATACGCAGTATTTT

d_call: TRBD1
clone_size: .
v_call: TRBV7-8
j_call: TRBJ1-5
cdr3_aa: CASSPGQGAGQPQHF
cdr3_nt: TGTGCCAGCAGCCCCGGACAGGGGGCGGGTCAGCCCCAGCATTTT